This T cell receptor (beta chain) was profiled in a study of T cell changes during pregnancy in multiple sclerosis. The CDR3 has 11 residues. Germline assignment: CDR1 SQVTM and CDR2 ANQGSEA. V lost 7 bases and J 3 bases, leaving 9 bases between the germline ends. The protocol was immunoSEQ multiplex PCR, while the TCRdb copy is restricted to in-frame clones and leaves out a portion. The sample contains roughly 30,000 clones, about 89% of which appear only once. The chain combines TRBV29-1 with TRBJ1-1; D gene unclear. The sample was CD8+ T cells from peripheral blood mononuclear cells, taken before pregnancy. This TCR was recovered from a female donor with multiple sclerosis, enrolled in a pregnancy study. The DNA of the CDR3 is TGCAGCGCCTCAGAATACACTGAAGCTTTCTTT. This codes for CSASEYTEAFF.